A single sample is the source of the 30 T cell receptor beta chains below, sequenced in a study of cytomegalovirus exposure and HLA in healthy donors. Primers for the PCR totalled 60 Vbeta and 13 Jbeta. Produced via immunoSEQ multiplex PCR; TCRdb's table is partial and in-frame only. The sample contains around 190,000 clones, approximately 86% of which appear only once. Sequenced material: PBMCs. Receptor source: a woman in her twenties or thirties in good health and CMV-seronegative.

The rearrangement uses TRBV7-3 and TRBJ1-1; TRBD1 might be the D (6 bases). V was pared by 3 bases and J by 8 bases, with 13 bases between. Germline V gene sequence: CDR1 SGHTA, CDR2 FQGTGA. The CDR3 covers 13 residues. DNA of the CDR3: TGTGCCAGCAGCTTCGAACAGGGTCTCGAAGCTTTCTTT. Translation: CASSFEQGLEAFF.

The V call is TRBV11-2, the J call TRBJ2-3; 7 positions agree with TRBD1. Germline values: CDR1 SGHAT, CDR2 FQNNGV. CDR3 size: 18 residues. V was clipped by 8 bases and J by 1 base; unmatched bases: 18. CDR3 DNA: TGTGCCAGCTCCCCACTCGGGCTCGAGGGGGCTGGCACAGATACGCAGTATTTT. It codes for CASSPLGLEGAGTDTQYF. Together with reference TRBV11-2 and TRBJ2-3, the CDR3 gives the full variable domain: EAGVAQSPRYKIIEKRQSVAFWCNPISGHATLYWYQQILGQGPKLLIQFQNNGVVDDSQLPKDRFSAERLKGVDSTLKIQPAKLEDSAVYLCASSPLGLEGAGTDTQYFGPGTRLTVL.

The CDR3 nucleotides are TGTGCCAGTCCTAGTAGGGGCGAGCAGTACTTC. Translation gives CASPSRGEQYF. V usage is TRBV21-1 and J usage is TRBJ2-5; the table's D call TRBD1 went unverified against the DNA. The last part of the DNA fits TRBJ2-7 better; the J call may be wrong. TRBV21-1 corresponds to a pseudogene. This CDR3 has 11 residues.

The V gene is TRBV29-1, the J gene TRBJ2-7, with TRBD1 identical over 10 bases. This CDR3 contains 13 residues. V was pared by 7 bases and J by 6 bases, with 9 bases of the junction left unmatched. Germline V CDR1 and CDR2: SQVTM, ANQGSEA. The CDR3 spells CSATATGGGEQYF. The CDR3 DNA follows: TGCAGCGCTACCGCGACAGGGGGCGGCGAGCAGTACTTC.

The DNA for the CDR3 is TGCGCCAGCAGCTTGGGTGGACAGGGGGCGCGGGAGACCCAGTACTTC. Amino acid sequence: CASSLGGQGARETQYF. V and J are TRBV5-1 and TRBJ2-5; 11 bases agree with TRBD1. There are 16 residues in the CDR3. Trimming removed 0 bases from V and 5 bases from J; junction bases left unmatched: 6. CDR1 is SGHRS, CDR2 YFSETQ, per germline.

The chain carries TRBV7-9 and TRBJ2-7; 11 positions agree with TRBD1. CDR1 and CDR2 (germline): SEHNR, FQNEAQ (reference sequence). The CDR3 consists of 18 residues. V shed 4 bases, J shed 5 bases, and the junction held 16 bases outside the gene matches. The CDR3 protein is CASSSTLTRDRGANEQYF. CDR3 coding DNA: TGTGCCAGCAGCTCAACTTTAACCCGGGACAGGGGGGCCAACGAGCAGTACTTC.

V usage is TRBV9 and J usage is TRBJ2-2; D is perhaps TRBD1 (6 bases). CDR1 and CDR2 (germline): SGDLS, YYNGEE. V shed 4 bases and J shed 3 bases, with 13 bases lying between them. The CDR3 is 15 residues long. CDR3 region: CASSSWTADTGELFF. CDR3 nucleotides: TGTGCCAGCAGCTCTTGGACAGCCGACACCGGGGAGCTGTTTTTT.

The chain joins TRBV28 to TRBJ2-7; 15 bases are a match to TRBD2. CDR3 length: 20 amino acids. Germline CDR1 reads MDHEN; CDR2 reads SYDVKM. V was pared by 7 bases and J by 0 bases, with 16 bases of the junction left unmatched. CDR3 sequence reads: CASIPATGTSGRQSSYEQYF. The CDR3 DNA sequence: TGTGCCAGCATACCGGCCACCGGGACTAGCGGGAGGCAGAGCTCCTACGAGCAGTACTTC.

The chain combines TRBV6-5 with TRBJ2-7, with D possibly matching TRBD2 (7 bases). Per germline, CDR1 MNHEY and CDR2 SVGAGI. V lost 1 base to trimming and J lost 4 bases, with 17 bases between them. The CDR3 contains 16 residues. CDR3 in amino acids: CASSYFLGGRKYEQYF. Written as DNA, the CDR3 is TGTGCCAGCAGTTACTTCTTGGGGGGGCGAAAGTACGAGCAGTACTTC.

The chain has TRBV10-3 and TRBJ2-7, with TRBD1 identical over 8 bases. With V trimmed by 10 bases and J by 3 bases, 5 bases remained unmatched. This CDR3 contains 12 residues. Per the germline V gene, CDR1 is ENHRY and CDR2 is SYGVKD. The CDR3: CATGTGVYEQYF. For the CDR3, the DNA is TGTGCCACCGGGACAGGCGTCTACGAGCAGTACTTC.

The chain links TRBV4-1 to TRBJ2-1, with 10 positions matching TRBD2. Trimming cost V 4 bases and J 3 bases; bases outside gene matches: 0. This CDR3 contains 14 residues. CDR1 MGHRA and CDR2 YSYEKL come from the germline V gene. The CDR3 loop is CASSRTSGYNEQFF. The DNA for the CDR3 is TGCGCCAGCAGCCGGACTAGCGGCTACAATGAGCAGTTCTTC.

The gene calls are TRBV7-8 and TRBJ2-7, with D possibly matching TRBD1 (6 bases). Germline CDR1 and CDR2: SGHVS and FQNEAQ. Between the trimmed V and J ends, which lost 1 base and 4 bases, there was a span of 11 bases. The CDR3 has 14 amino acids. In DNA form, the CDR3 reads TGTGCCAGCAGCTTAGGCCCAGGGGCTTACGAGCAGTACTTC. It specifies CASSLGPGAYEQYF.

The V and J genes are TRBV9 and TRBJ2-2, with D possibly TRBD2 on 5 matching bases. Germline CDR1 SGDLS, CDR2 YYNGEE. The CDR3 extends over 14 amino acids. V lost 4 bases, J lost 4 bases, and 11 bases lay in between. The CDR3 region has the DNA TGTGCCAGCAGCTCGCCTGGGAGCACCGGGGAGCTGTTTTTT. Its protein is CASSSPGSTGELFF.

This clone was seen just once. The chain recombines TRBV2 with TRBJ2-7; 12 bases agree with TRBD1. This CDR3 is 13 amino acids long. Trimming at V came to 10 bases and at J to 6 bases, leaving 7 bases not matched to a gene. Germline lookup yields CDR1 SNHLY and CDR2 FYNNEI. The CDR3 loop is CATPGTGGSEQYF. The CDR3 nucleotides read TGTGCCACCCCCGGGACAGGGGGCAGCGAGCAGTACTTC.

V is TRBV5-1 and J is TRBJ2-3; D may be TRBD1 (5 bases). The CDR3 covers 14 residues. In germline, CDR1 is SGHRS, CDR2 YFSETQ. Trimming took 4 bases from V and 4 from J, leaving 13 bases between them. CDR3 residues: CASSLAGLSDTQYF. DNA of the CDR3: TGCGCCAGCAGCCTCGCAGGGCTTTCAGATACGCAGTATTTT.

The CDR3 loop reads CASSPPTGEGEKLFF. In DNA, the CDR3 is TGTGCCAGCTCACCCCCGACAGGGGAAGGTGAAAAACTGTTTTTT. The V and J genes are TRBV18 and TRBJ1-4; 8 bases match TRBD1. The CDR3 sequence is 15 residues long. CDR1 is KGHSH and CDR2 is LQKENI in the germline V gene. V shed 3 bases, J shed 7 bases, and the junction held 7 bases outside the gene matches.

There are a few counts of this clone. V usage is TRBV19 and J usage is TRBJ1-4; tentatively, D is TRBD1 (5 bases). V was pared by 3 bases and J by 7 bases, with 12 bases between. CDR3 length: 14 amino acids. Per the germline V gene, CDR1 is LNHDA and CDR2 is SQIVND (reference sequence). The chain's CDR3 is CASSMARGIEKLFF. For the CDR3, the DNA is TGTGCCAGTAGTATGGCAAGGGGCATTGAAAAACTGTTTTTT.

This clone showed up just a few times. The chain recombines TRBV9 with TRBJ2-2; 7 nucleotides agree with TRBD1. Germline CDR1 SGDLS, CDR2 YYNGEE. Trimming removed 2 bases from V and 7 bases from J; junction bases left unmatched: 8. The CDR3 sequence is 15 residues long. This chain's CDR3 is CASSVAGGYGGELFF. As DNA, the CDR3 is TGTGCCAGCAGCGTGGCAGGGGGTTATGGCGGGGAGCTGTTTTTT.

J is TRBJ2-3 and V is TRBV30, with 14 nucleotides matching TRBD2. Germline lookup yields CDR1 GTSNPN and CDR2 SVGIG (reference sequence). This CDR3 is 17 amino acids long. J lost 2 bases, V lost 3 bases, and 7 bases had no gene match. CDR3 region: CAWRTSGGAAYTDTQYF. The CDR3 DNA sequence: TGTGCCTGGAGGACTAGCGGGGGGGCAGCCTACACAGATACGCAGTATTTT.

This clone was counted only a few times. The CDR3 DNA sequence: TGTGCCAGCAAGTTTGGCAGGTTGAACACCGGGGAGCTGTTTTTT. This sequence encodes CASKFGRLNTGELFF. The chain is built from TRBV6-6 and TRBJ2-2; D remains unclear. V shed 7 bases and J shed 1 base, with 13 bases lying between them. This CDR3 is built from 15 residues. Germline V gene data show CDR1 as MNHNY and CDR2 as SVGAGI (reference sequence).

The rearrangement uses TRBV18 and TRBJ1-2; no firm D call. Trimming left V 3 bases short and J 4 bases short, with 9 bases between. The CDR3 is made up of 13 amino acids. Germline V gene lookup returns CDR1 KGHSH and CDR2 LQKENI. CDR3 sequence: CASSPGRFYGYTF. Here the CDR3 DNA reads TGTGCCAGCTCACCGGGCAGGTTCTATGGCTACACCTTC.

V gene TRBV5-1 combines with J gene TRBJ2-1; 10 bases line up with TRBD1. J was trimmed by 3 bases and V by 3 bases; bases with no gene match: 3. Germline CDR1 is SGHRS and CDR2 is YFSETQ. The CDR3 runs 15 residues. CDR3 coding DNA: TGCGCCAGCAGCTGGGGGACAGGGGTCTACAATGAGCAGTTCTTC. It specifies CASSWGTGVYNEQFF.

In this sample, this clone turned up a few times. The chain joins TRBV19 to TRBJ1-1; no reliable D call. Germline values: CDR1 LNHDA, CDR2 SQIVND (reference sequence). CDR3 size: 13 residues. V gave up 6 bases and J gave up 7 bases, with 15 bases separating them. CDR3 in amino acids: CASRLRGQIEAFF. DNA for the CDR3: TGTGCCAGTAGACTTCGTGGGCAGATTGAAGCTTTCTTT.

The CDR3 loop is CASSSPGQDNYEQYF. CDR3 coding DNA: TGTGCCAGCAGTTCTCCGGGACAGGACAACTACGAGCAGTACTTC. The V and J genes are TRBV28 and TRBJ2-7; 8 positions agree with TRBD1. CDR1 and CDR2 from the germline V gene are MDHEN and SYDVKM. The CDR3 is 15 residues long. The V and J ends lost 4 bases and 3 bases, in that order; junction bases with no gene match: 8.

This sequence joins TRBV10-3 and TRBJ2-3; TRBD2 agrees at 9 bases. J gave up 0 bases and V 10 bases, and 5 bases lay outside the gene matches. Germline assignment: CDR1 ENHRY and CDR2 SYGVKD. The CDR3 extends over 14 amino acids. As DNA, the CDR3 is TGTGCCACAGAGCGGGAGGCAAGCACAGATACGCAGTATTTT. As protein: CATEREASTDTQYF.

In this sample, this clone turned up a few times. The chain combines TRBV5-5 with TRBJ2-7; D is possibly TRBD2 (5 bases). The CDR3 is 13 amino acids. Germline V CDR1 and CDR2: SGHKS, YYEKEE (reference sequence). Trimming removed 4 bases from V and 8 bases from J, with 16 bases in between. CDR3 sequence reads: CASSQDGVGQQYF. The CDR3 DNA reads as TGTGCCAGCAGCCAAGACGGGGTAGGGCAGCAGTACTTC.

The chain carries TRBV27 and TRBJ2-1; perhaps TRBD1 as D (5 bases). The length of the CDR3 is 16 residues. From germline, CDR1 is MNHEY and CDR2 SMNVEV (reference sequence). V was cut by 6 bases and J by 6 bases, with 21 bases left in between. CDR3 loop: CASSASGRVFANEQFF. In DNA form, the CDR3 reads TGTGCCAGCAGCGCCTCGGGCAGGGTTTTCGCCAATGAGCAGTTCTTC.

The V and J genes are TRBV6-6 and TRBJ2-5; D perhaps matches TRBD1 (6 bases). Germline values: CDR1 MNHNY, CDR2 SVGAGI (reference sequence). The V end lost 2 bases, the J end lost 4 bases, and 17 bases lay between the germline ends. This CDR3 is built from 16 residues. As DNA, the CDR3 is TGTGCCAGCAGTTACCTCCCACCGGGACAAGGAGAGACCCAGTACTTC. Amino acids: CASSYLPPGQGETQYF.

The V call is TRBV5-1, the J call TRBJ1-2; D call uncertain. CDR1 SGHRS and CDR2 YFSETQ come from the germline V gene. V was shortened by 2 bases and J by 5 bases, with 10 bases between the two germline ends. This CDR3 is built from 13 residues. CDR3 in DNA: TGCGCCAGCAGCTTCTCCGCTAGGTATGGCTACACCTTC. Translation: CASSFSARYGYTF. The full variable domain, its missing parts supplied by reference TRBV5-1 and TRBJ1-2, is KAGVTQTPRYLIKTRGQQVTLSCSPISGHRSVSWYQQTPGQGLQFLFEYFSETQRNKGNFPGRFSGRQFSNSRSEMNVSTLELGDSALYLCASSFSARYGYTFGSGTRLTVV.

This clone was counted only a few times. This rearrangement joins TRBV7-9 to TRBJ2-3; D call uncertain. The CDR3 covers 15 residues. The germline CDR1 and CDR2 sequences are SEHNR and FQNEAQ (reference sequence). V lost 1 base to trimming and J lost 0 bases, with 8 bases between them. The chain's CDR3 is CASSLGSLSTDTQYF. The CDR3, as DNA: TGTGCCAGCAGCTTAGGGTCACTAAGCACAGATACGCAGTATTTT.